The present T cell receptor (beta chain) was sequenced within a study of tumor-infiltrating lymphocytes in primary liver carcinoma. Findings and caveats of the study: Significantly greater top-250-clone fractions characterized tumors relative to blood (p = 0.039).

Scientists recovered RNA and DNA together from roughly 20-30 mg of unsorted bulk tissue. Notes on this clonotype: Its target is unknown.

The researchers produced TCR beta cDNA from 450 to 600 ng total RNA with a constant-region primer. Amplification in three nested multiplex PCR rounds with slightly modified ARM-PCR gave rise to TCR beta libraries. TCRdb processed the multiplex PCR reads anew with MiXCR; each CDR3 protein has one entry. The data contain 100,000 or so distinct CDR3 sequences, approximately 68% of them singletons. Sequences were obtained from liver tumor tissue from sampling region 5. The subset here: tumor region T5, tumor centre. The clonotype comes from a woman aged 55-70 years with primary liver carcinoma and hepatitis B virus infection.

The chain's CDR3 is CTNSFAVAGWSTDTQYF. DNA for the CDR3: TGCACCAACAGCTTCGCGGTAGCGGGGTGGAGCACAGATACGCAGTATTTT. The V and J genes are TRBV5-1 and TRBJ2-3, with 8 positions matching TRBD2. Germline V gene lookup returns CDR1 SGHRS and CDR2 YFSETQ. This CDR3 is 17 amino acids long.